The clone carrying this T cell receptor (beta chain) appeared a few times. Antigen specificity is unknown. 5'-RACE, quantitative and with molecular barcodes, yielded the TCR beta libraries. TCRdb reanalysed the 5' RACE reads using MiXCR and keeps one entry per CDR3 protein. The sample records a few hundred thousand distinct CDR3 sequences, approximately 12% being singletons. The source of the sample is a study of CD8 T cells in ankylosing spondylitis. Findings of the study overall: There were earlier reports of some motif variants in reactive arthritis synovial fluid and blood. Characteristic of ankylosing spondylitis blood, it appeared, was a TCR beta motif comprising several highly homologous variants. Clones linked with disease were CD8+ and fairly uncommon in the peripheral blood. Clones linked to disease were reported to show significant enrichment in matched ankylosing spondylitis synovial fluid.

Sequenced sample: blood, either unsorted or a sorted T cell fraction (not recorded which). This receptor was identified in a male donor with ankylosing spondylitis.

The CDR3 reads CASSPWTSGRFNEQFF. The CDR3 coding sequence is TGCGCCAGCAGCCCATGGACTAGCGGGAGGTTTAATGAGCAGTTCTTC. The chain links TRBV4-1 to TRBJ2-1; TRBD2 agrees at 14 bases. CDR1 and CDR2 from the germline V gene are MGHRA and YSYEKL. V gave up 4 bases and J gave up 7 bases; unmatched junction bases: 6. This CDR3 contains 16 residues.